Sequencing of this T cell receptor beta chain was carried out in a study of cytomegalovirus exposure and HLA in healthy donors. This PCR relied on a set of 60 Vbeta primers and 13 Jbeta primers. The method was immunoSEQ multiplex PCR; TCRdb's version includes in-frame clones alone and lacks a portion of them. The sample contains about 200,000 clones, about 80% of which appear only once. The V gene's germline CDR1 is MNHEY and CDR2 SVGAGI. The CDR3 loop spans 15 amino acids. The trim removed 6 bases at V and 7 bases at J, leaving 11 bases unmatched. This chain links TRBV6-5 with TRBJ2-1; 8 bases align to TRBD2. Specimen: PBMCs. The clonotype comes from a woman aged 25 to 39 in good health and CMV-seropositive. The CDR3: CASSLSGGRRNEQFF. CDR3 bases: TGTGCCAGCAGCCTCAGCGGGGGAAGGCGGAATGAGCAGTTCTTC.